This T cell receptor beta chain was obtained from a study of early T cells in non-severe SARS-CoV-2 infection. In the study overall: Sequencing input comprised bulk RNA from unsorted whole blood; chain pairing was not available. General study points: Using VDJdb, the matching emphasized anti-spike CD8 responses while missing private and CD4 specificities.

Individual cDNA molecules carried attached unique molecular identifiers. TCRdb re-called the 5' RACE reads with MiXCR, one entry per CDR3 protein. This table has tens of thousands of distinct CDR3 sequences, around 7% appearing once. This clonotype occurred many times. Its matching antigen is unknown. Germline V CDR1 and CDR2: MNHNY, SVGAGI (reference sequence). Trimming left V 3 bases short and J 2 bases short, with 14 bases between. CDR3 size: 15 residues. The clonotype comes from an adult who was a healthcare worker with PCR-confirmed SARS-CoV-2 infection or an uninfected control (not recorded which). The sequenced sample consisted of whole blood. The genes are TRBV6-6 and TRBJ2-7; either TRBD1 or TRBD2 may fit D (5 bases each). The CDR3 loop reads CASSYLSGQAYEQYF. CDR3 nucleotide sequence: TGTGCCAGCAGTTATCTGTCGGGGCAGGCCTACGAGCAGTACTTC.